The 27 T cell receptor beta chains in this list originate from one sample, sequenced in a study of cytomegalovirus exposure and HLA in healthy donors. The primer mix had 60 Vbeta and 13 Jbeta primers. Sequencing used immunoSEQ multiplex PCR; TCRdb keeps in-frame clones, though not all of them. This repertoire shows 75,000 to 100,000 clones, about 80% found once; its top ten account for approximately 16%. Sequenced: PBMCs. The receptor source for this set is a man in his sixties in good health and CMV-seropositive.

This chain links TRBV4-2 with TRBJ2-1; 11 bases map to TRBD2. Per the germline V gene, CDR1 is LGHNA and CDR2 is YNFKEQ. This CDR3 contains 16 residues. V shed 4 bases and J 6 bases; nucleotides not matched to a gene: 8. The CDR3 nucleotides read TGTGCCAGCAGCCCTGGGGGACTAGCGGTCCCCAATGAGCAGTTCTTC. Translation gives CASSPGGLAVPNEQFF.

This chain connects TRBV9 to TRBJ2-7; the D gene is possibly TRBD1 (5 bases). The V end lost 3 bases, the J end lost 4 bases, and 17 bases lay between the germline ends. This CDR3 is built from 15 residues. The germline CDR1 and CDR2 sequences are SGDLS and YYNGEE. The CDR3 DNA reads TGTGCCAGCAGCGCGCCTGGGGCAGATAGGTACGAGCAGTACTTC. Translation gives CASSAPGADRYEQYF.

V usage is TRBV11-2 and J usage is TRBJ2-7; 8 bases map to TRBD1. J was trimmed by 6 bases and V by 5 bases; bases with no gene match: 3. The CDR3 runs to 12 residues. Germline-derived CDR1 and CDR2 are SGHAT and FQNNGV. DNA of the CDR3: TGTGCCAGCAGCCCAGGGGGCAGCGAGCAGTACTTC. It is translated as CASSPGGSEQYF.

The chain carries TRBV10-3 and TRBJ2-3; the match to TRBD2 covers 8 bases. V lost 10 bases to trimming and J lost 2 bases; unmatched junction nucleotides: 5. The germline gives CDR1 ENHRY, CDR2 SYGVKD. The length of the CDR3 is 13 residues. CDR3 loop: CATMRGDTDTQYF. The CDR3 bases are TGTGCCACCATGCGGGGGGACACAGATACGCAGTATTTT.

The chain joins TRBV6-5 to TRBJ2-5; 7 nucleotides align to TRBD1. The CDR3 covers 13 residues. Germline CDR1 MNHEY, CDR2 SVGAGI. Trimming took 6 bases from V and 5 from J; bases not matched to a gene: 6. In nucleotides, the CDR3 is TGTGCCAGCAGAACGACAGGGCGGGAGACCCAGTACTTC. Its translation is CASRTTGRETQYF.

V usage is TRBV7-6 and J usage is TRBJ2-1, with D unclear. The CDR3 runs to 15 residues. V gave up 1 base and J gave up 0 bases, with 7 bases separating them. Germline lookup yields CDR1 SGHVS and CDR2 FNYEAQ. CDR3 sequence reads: CASSLVLSSYNEQFF. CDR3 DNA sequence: TGTGCCAGCAGCTTAGTTTTGAGCTCCTACAATGAGCAGTTCTTC.

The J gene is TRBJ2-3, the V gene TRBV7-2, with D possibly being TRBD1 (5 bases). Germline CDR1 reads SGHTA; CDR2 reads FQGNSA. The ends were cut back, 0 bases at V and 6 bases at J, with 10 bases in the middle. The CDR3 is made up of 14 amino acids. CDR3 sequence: CASSLARATDTQYF. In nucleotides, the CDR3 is TGTGCCAGCAGCTTAGCCAGGGCAACGGATACGCAGTATTTT.

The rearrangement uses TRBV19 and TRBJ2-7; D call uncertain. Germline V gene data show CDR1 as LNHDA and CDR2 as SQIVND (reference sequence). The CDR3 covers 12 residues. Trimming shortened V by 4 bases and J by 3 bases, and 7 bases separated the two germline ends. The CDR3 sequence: CASSTGIYEQYF. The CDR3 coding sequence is TGTGCCAGTAGTACAGGAATCTACGAGCAGTACTTC.

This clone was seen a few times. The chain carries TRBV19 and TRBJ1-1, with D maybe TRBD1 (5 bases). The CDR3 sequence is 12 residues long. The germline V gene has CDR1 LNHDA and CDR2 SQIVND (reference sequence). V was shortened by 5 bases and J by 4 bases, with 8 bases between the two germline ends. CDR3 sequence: CASSQGVTEAFF. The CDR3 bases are TGTGCCAGTAGTCAGGGCGTCACTGAAGCTTTCTTT.

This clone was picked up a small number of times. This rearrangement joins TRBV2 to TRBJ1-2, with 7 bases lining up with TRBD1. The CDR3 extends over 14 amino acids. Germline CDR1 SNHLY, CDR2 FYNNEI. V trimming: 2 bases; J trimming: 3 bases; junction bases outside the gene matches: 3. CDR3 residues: CASSEQGGYYGYTF. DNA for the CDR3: TGTGCCAGCAGTGAACAGGGGGGTTACTATGGCTACACCTTC.

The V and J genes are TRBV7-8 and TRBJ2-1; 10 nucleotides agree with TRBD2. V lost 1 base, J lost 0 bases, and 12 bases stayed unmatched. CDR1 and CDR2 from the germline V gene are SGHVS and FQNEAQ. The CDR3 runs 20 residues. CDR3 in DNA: TGTGCCAGCAGCTTAGGTCTTCGTCTAGCGGGGGTTAGCTCCTACAATGAGCAGTTCTTC. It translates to CASSLGLRLAGVSSYNEQFF.

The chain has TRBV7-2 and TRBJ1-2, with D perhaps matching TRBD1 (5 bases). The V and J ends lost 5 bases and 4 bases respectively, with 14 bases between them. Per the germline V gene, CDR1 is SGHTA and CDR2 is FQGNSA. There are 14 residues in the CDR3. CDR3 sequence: CASSPTTASYGYTF. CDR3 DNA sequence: TGTGCCAGCAGCCCAACGACAGCCAGCTATGGCTACACCTTC.

The chain's CDR3 is CASSIDRGRDGYTF. The CDR3, as DNA: TGTGCCAGCAGCATTGACAGGGGGCGGGATGGCTACACCTTC. The chain joins TRBV28 to TRBJ1-2; 10 bases agree with TRBD1. This CDR3 is 14 amino acids long. The germline V gene encodes CDR1 MDHEN and CDR2 SYDVKM. V trimming: 6 bases; J trimming: 6 bases; junction bases outside the gene matches: 7.

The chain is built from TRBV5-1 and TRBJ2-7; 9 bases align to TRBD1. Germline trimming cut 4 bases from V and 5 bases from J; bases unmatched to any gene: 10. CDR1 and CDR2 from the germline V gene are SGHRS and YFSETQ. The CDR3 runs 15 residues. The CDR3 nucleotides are TGCGCCAGCAGCCTGGCGGGACAGGGTTCCAACGAGCAGTACTTC. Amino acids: CASSLAGQGSNEQYF.

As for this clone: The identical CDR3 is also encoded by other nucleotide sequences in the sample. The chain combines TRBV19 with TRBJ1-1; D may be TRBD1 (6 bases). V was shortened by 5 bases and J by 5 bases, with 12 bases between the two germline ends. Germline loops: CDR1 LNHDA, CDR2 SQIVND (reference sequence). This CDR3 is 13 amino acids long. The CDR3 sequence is CASSATGWTEAFF. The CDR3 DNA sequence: TGTGCCAGTAGTGCGACAGGATGGACTGAAGCTTTCTTT.

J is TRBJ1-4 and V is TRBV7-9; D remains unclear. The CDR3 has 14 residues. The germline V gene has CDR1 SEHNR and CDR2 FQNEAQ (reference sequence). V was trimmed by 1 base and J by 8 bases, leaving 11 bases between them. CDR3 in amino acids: CASSLGAAREKLFF. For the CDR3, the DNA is TGTGCCAGCAGCTTAGGGGCAGCACGGGAAAAACTGTTTTTT.

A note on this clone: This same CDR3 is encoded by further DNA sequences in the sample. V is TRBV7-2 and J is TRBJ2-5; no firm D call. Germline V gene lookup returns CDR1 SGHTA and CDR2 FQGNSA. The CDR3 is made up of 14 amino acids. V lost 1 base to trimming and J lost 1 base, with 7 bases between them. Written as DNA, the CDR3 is TGTGCCAGCAGCTTAGGCGGCGGCCAAGAGACCCAGTACTTC. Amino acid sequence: CASSLGGGQETQYF.

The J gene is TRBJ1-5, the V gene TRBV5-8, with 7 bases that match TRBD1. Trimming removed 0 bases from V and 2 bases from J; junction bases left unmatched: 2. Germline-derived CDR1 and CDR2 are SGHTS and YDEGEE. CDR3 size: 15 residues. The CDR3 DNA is TGTGCCAGCAGCTTGGTAGGGACAGGCAATCAGCCCCAGCATTTT. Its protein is CASSLVGTGNQPQHF. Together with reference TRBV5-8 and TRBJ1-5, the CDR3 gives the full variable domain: EAGVTQSPTHLIKTRGQQATLRCSPISGHTSVYWYQQALGLGLQFLLWYDEGEERNRGNFPPRFSGRQFPNYSSELNVNALELEDSALYLCASSLVGTGNQPQHFGDGTRLSIL.

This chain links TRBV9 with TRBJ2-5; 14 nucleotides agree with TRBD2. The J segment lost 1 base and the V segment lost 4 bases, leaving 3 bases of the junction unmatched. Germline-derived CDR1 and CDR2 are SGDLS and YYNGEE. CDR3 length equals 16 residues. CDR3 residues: CASSPGLAGGQETQYF. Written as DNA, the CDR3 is TGTGCCAGCAGCCCAGGACTAGCGGGGGGCCAAGAGACCCAGTACTTC.

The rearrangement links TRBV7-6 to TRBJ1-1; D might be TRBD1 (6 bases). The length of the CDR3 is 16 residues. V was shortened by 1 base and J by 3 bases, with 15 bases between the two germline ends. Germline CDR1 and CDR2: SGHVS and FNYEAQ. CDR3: CASSLGTGGRDTEAFF. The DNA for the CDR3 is TGTGCCAGCAGCTTAGGGACGGGGGGCAGGGACACTGAAGCTTTCTTT.

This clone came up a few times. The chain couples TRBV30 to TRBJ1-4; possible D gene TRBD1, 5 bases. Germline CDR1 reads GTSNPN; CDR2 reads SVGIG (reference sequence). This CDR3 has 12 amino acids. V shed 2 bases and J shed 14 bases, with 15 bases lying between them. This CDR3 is CAWSSTGESLFF. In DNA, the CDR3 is TGTGCCTGGAGTTCAACAGGAGAGAGCCTGTTTTTT. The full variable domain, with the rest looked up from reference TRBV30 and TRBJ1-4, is SQTIHQWPATLVQPVGSPLSLECTVEGTSNPNLYWYRQAAGRGLQLLFYSVGIGQISSEVPQNLSASRPQDRQFILSSKKLLLSDSGFYLCAWSSTGESLFFGSGTQLSVL.

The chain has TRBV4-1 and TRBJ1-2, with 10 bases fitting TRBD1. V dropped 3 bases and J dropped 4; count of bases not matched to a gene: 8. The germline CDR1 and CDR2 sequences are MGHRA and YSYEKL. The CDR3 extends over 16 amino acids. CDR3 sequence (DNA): TGCGCCAGCAGCCAGCCGACAGGGGGCGCCTCCTATGGCTACACCTTC. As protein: CASSQPTGGASYGYTF.

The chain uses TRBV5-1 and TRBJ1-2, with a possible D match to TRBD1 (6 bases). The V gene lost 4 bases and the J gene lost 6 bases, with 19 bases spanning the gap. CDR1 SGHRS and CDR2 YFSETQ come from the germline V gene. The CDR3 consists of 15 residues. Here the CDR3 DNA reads TGCGCCAGCAGCCCCACGGACAGCTACCTTCATGGCTACACCTTC. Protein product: CASSPTDSYLHGYTF.

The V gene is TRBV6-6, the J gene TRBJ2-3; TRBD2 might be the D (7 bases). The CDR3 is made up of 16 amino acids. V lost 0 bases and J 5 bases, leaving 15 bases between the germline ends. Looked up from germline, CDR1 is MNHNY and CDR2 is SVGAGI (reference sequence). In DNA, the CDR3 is TGTGCCAGCAGTTACTCGACGGGGGGCGACGTAGATACGCAGTATTTT. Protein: CASSYSTGGDVDTQYF.

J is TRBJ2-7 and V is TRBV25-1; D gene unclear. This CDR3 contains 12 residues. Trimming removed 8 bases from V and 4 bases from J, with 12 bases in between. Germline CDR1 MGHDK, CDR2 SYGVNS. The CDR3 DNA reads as TGTGCCAGCGCCGTTGCTAGTTACGAGCAGTACTTC. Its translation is CASAVASYEQYF.

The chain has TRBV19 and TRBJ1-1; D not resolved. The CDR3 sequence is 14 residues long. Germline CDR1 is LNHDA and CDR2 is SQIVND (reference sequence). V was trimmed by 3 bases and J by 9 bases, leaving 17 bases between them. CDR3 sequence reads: CASSIPGTKIKAFF. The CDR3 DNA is TGTGCCAGTAGTATCCCGGGAACAAAGATAAAAGCTTTCTTT. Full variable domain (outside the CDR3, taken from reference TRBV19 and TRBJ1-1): DGGITQSPKYLFRKEGQNVTLSCEQNLNHDAMYWYRQDPGQGLRLIYYSQIVNDFQKGDIAEGYSVSREKKESFPLTVTSAQKNPTAFYLCASSIPGTKIKAFFGQGTRLTVV.

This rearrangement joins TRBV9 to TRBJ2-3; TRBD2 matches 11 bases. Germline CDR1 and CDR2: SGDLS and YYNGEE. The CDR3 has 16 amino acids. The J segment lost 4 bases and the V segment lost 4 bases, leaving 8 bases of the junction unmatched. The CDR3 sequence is CASSYQTSGVPDTQYF. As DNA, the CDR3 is TGTGCCAGCAGCTATCAGACTAGCGGGGTTCCAGATACGCAGTATTTT.